This T cell receptor (beta chain) is drawn from a study of Ad26.COV2.S vaccination and SARS-CoV-2 variants. Whole-study context: Participants got Ad26.COV2.S intramuscularly, once or twice 56 days apart.

Stated treatment: around 19 received Ad26.COV2.S at low or high dose, single or two shots; 5 received placebo; per-sample allocation not given. The samples were gathered on day 63 after the first injection of vaccine or placebo. In the vaccine, an Ad26 vector expressed the SARS-CoV-2 spike of the Wuhan strain. General observations from the study: Vaccinated individuals (as opposed to placebo recipients) had higher spike-specific TCR breadth.

TCRdb keeps only in-frame clones here, not all; method: immunoSEQ multiplex PCR. The table includes under 600,000 clones, 89% detected once. A note on this clone: What it recognizes is unknown. A much larger clone is a single base away; this may be a read error. This specimen includes other DNA sequences encoding the same CDR3.

Germline V CDR1 and CDR2: SGHTA, FQGNSA. The CDR3 is 14 amino acids. V was pared by 1 base and J by 2 bases, with 0 bases of the junction left unmatched. The specimen was peripheral blood, collected in a trial of Ad26.COV2.S vaccine versus placebo. V and J are TRBV7-2 and TRBJ2-7, with 9 bases that match TRBD1. The sequence derives from a person between 18 and 65 years old who received the Ad26.COV2.S COVID-19 vaccine or a placebo. The CDR3 bases are TGTGCCAGCAGCTTAGGACAGGGGGCCTACGAGCAGTACTTC. This sequence encodes CASSLGQGAYEQYF.